One sample yielded the 10 T cell receptor beta chains listed below, sequenced in a study of identical twins. TCRdb used MiXCR to reprocess the 5' RACE reads, holding one entry per CDR3 protein. The data show under 300,000 distinct CDR3 sequences, about 8.5% seen once. These data were likewise used in another study, on yellow fever vaccine responses in identical twins.

The sample consisted of CD8+ T cells sorted from blood. The receptors come from a woman between 18 and 30 years old in good health.

This clonotype was seen ten or more times. The J gene is TRBJ1-2, the V gene TRBV2; D remains unclear. Germline-derived CDR1 and CDR2 are SNHLY and FYNNEI. The CDR3 runs 14 residues. The V end was cut by 2 bases, the J end by 0 bases, with 7 bases between. CDR3 residues: CASSESPTNYGYTF. The DNA for the CDR3 is TGTGCCAGCAGTGAAAGTCCCACTAACTATGGCTACACCTTC.

This clonotype showed up just a few times. V usage is TRBV3-1 and J usage is TRBJ1-5, with TRBD1 matching over 11 bases. Germline CDR1 is LGHDT and CDR2 is YNNKEL (reference sequence). The CDR3 runs 16 residues. The trim removed 1 base at V and 5 bases at J, leaving 4 bases unmatched. CDR3 protein: CASSQGGQGEYQPQHF. The CDR3 DNA is TGTGCCAGCAGCCAAGGGGGACAGGGGGAGTATCAGCCCCAGCATTTT.

This clonotype was seen only a few times. The J gene is TRBJ2-2, the V gene TRBV4-3, with 8 bases aligning to TRBD2. V trimming: 0 bases; J trimming: 5 bases; junction bases outside the gene matches: 8. The germline V gene has CDR1 LGHNA and CDR2 YSLEER. The CDR3 loop spans 17 amino acids. The CDR3: CASSQDPGLALTGELFF. As DNA, the CDR3 is TGCGCCAGCAGCCAAGATCCCGGACTAGCATTGACCGGGGAGCTGTTTTTT.

There are a few counts of this clonotype. The gene calls are TRBV14 and TRBJ2-7; weak D call: TRBD1 (6 bases). From germline, CDR1 is SGHDN and CDR2 FVKESK. This CDR3 spans 15 amino acids. V lost 2 bases, J lost 1 base, and 12 bases lay in between. In DNA, the CDR3 is TGTGCCAGCAGCCAACTCGGTGGACAGTCCTACGAGCAGTACTTC. Translation: CASSQLGGQSYEQYF.

This chain connects TRBV28 to TRBJ2-1, with 12 bases aligning to TRBD2. Losses at the gene ends were 3 bases for V and 9 bases for J; bases not matched to a gene: 6. The CDR3 spans 15 residues. CDR1 and CDR2 from the germline V gene are MDHEN and SYDVKM. This CDR3 is CASSFSSGRAAEQFF. The CDR3 DNA follows: TGTGCCAGCAGTTTTTCTAGCGGGAGGGCCGCTGAGCAGTTCTTC.

This chain links TRBV7-2 with TRBJ2-7; the D gene is possibly TRBD1 (6 bases). Per germline, CDR1 SGHTA and CDR2 FQGNSA. Trimming pared 5 bases from V and 4 bases from J, leaving 12 bases between. The CDR3 spans 13 residues. The CDR3 region is CASSEEQGYEQYF. The CDR3 nucleotides read TGTGCCAGCAGCGAAGAACAGGGATACGAGCAGTACTTC.

This clonotype was seen many times. J is TRBJ2-1 and V is TRBV29-1; 14 bases match TRBD2. The CDR3 has 16 amino acids. After removal of 3 bases from V and 6 bases from J, the junction contained 7 bases not matched to a gene. Germline CDR1 is SQVTM and CDR2 is ANQGSEA. The CDR3: CSVEGGTSGRVNEQFF. CDR3 coding DNA: TGCAGCGTTGAGGGGGGGACTAGCGGGAGAGTCAATGAGCAGTTCTTC.

The table lists this clonotype with a few counts. The chain employs TRBV4-3 and TRBJ2-3, with no clear D. There are 17 residues in the CDR3. Trimming shortened V by 0 bases and J by 1 base, and 14 bases separated the two germline ends. Looked up from germline, CDR1 is LGHNA and CDR2 is YSLEER. The CDR3 loop is CASSQELWDQGTDTQYF. The CDR3 nucleotides read TGCGCCAGCAGCCAAGAACTCTGGGATCAAGGCACAGATACGCAGTATTTT.

The chain links TRBV19 to TRBJ2-7; 11 bases line up with TRBD2. V lost 4 bases, J lost 6 bases, and 5 bases stayed unmatched. The CDR3 runs to 14 residues. The germline gives CDR1 LNHDA, CDR2 SQIVND (reference sequence). The CDR3 reads CASSTLAGVAEQYF. The CDR3 region has the DNA TGTGCCAGTAGTACACTAGCGGGAGTTGCCGAGCAGTACTTC.

This chain links TRBV29-1 with TRBJ2-3; weak D call: TRBD2 (6 bases). The germline gives CDR1 SQVTM, CDR2 ANQGSEA. V gave up 5 bases and J gave up 4 bases, with 13 bases separating them. The CDR3 extends over 13 amino acids. Here the CDR3 DNA reads TGCAGCGTTTTGGGAGGACCTCCAGATACGCAGTATTTT. Amino acids: CSVLGGPPDTQYF.